Listed below are T cell receptor beta chains from one sample, sequenced in a study of cytomegalovirus exposure and HLA in healthy donors. Sequencing was performed with immunoSEQ multiplex PCR; in TCRdb, only in-frame clones are kept and a portion is missing. The sample contains 200,000 to 250,000 clones, 70% of which appear only once. The sequencing sample was made of PBMCs. The receptors derive from a middle-aged man in good health and CMV-seropositive. CDR3s include the opening cysteine and the closing phenylalanine or tryptophan. Each record gives: CDR3 protein, CDR3 DNA, V gene, clone size, D gene, J gene. The D gene is left open where the match is weak. The size of a clone is reported for some rows only, either as once, few or many, or as a class for expanded clones.

CDR3aa: CASSFNRDREGSRLRNTEAFF; CDR3nt: TGTGCCAGCAGTTTCAACCGGGACAGGGAAGGTTCGAGACTACGGAACACTGAAGCTTTCTTT; v_gene: TRBV28; abundance: .; d_gene: TRBD1; j_gene: TRBJ1-1
CDR3aa: CASSQGGAGSYEQYF; CDR3nt: TGTGCCAGCAGCCAGGGCGGGGCAGGGTCCTACGAGCAGTACTTC; v_gene: TRBV6-1; abundance: .; d_gene: .; j_gene: TRBJ2-7
CDR3aa: CASRGGWDRGLNTEAFF; CDR3nt: TGCGCCAGCAGGGGGGGCTGGGACAGGGGTCTGAACACTGAAGCTTTCTTT; v_gene: TRBV10-2; abundance: few; d_gene: TRBD1; j_gene: TRBJ1-1
CDR3aa: CASSPPLGTGTFSQEKLFF; CDR3nt: TGTGCCAGCAGCCCCCCTCTGGGGACAGGGACCTTCTCGCAGGAAAAACTGTTTTTT; v_gene: TRBV5-5; abundance: .; d_gene: TRBD1; j_gene: TRBJ1-4
CDR3aa: CASRTSPGDTQYF; CDR3nt: TGTGCCAGCAGGACTTCCCCCGGGGATACGCAGTATTTT; v_gene: TRBV27; abundance: .; d_gene: .; j_gene: TRBJ2-3
CDR3aa: CASKGGRGSYEQYF; CDR3nt: TGTGCCAGCAAGGGGGGGCGGGGCTCCTACGAGCAGTACTTC; v_gene: TRBV27; abundance: few; d_gene: .; j_gene: TRBJ2-7
CDR3aa: CSSSFRGTEKLFF; CDR3nt: TGTTCCAGCAGCTTCAGGGGGACTGAAAAACTGTTTTTT; v_gene: TRBV7-9; abundance: .; d_gene: TRBD1; j_gene: TRBJ1-4
CDR3aa: CASSFGGTDTQYF; CDR3nt: TGTGCCAGCAGTTTCGGGGGCACAGATACGCAGTATTTT; v_gene: TRBV28; abundance: .; d_gene: .; j_gene: TRBJ2-3
CDR3aa: CASSEAGGPTGELFF; CDR3nt: TGTGCCAGCAGTGAAGCAGGCGGTCCCACCGGGGAGCTGTTTTTT; v_gene: TRBV2; abundance: .; d_gene: .; j_gene: TRBJ2-2
CDR3aa: CASSESGLAGGLHTDTQYF; CDR3nt: TGCGCCAGCAGTGAGTCCGGACTAGCGGGGGGCCTCCACACAGATACGCAGTATTTT; v_gene: TRBV10-2; abundance: once; d_gene: TRBD2; j_gene: TRBJ2-3
CDR3aa: CASSLGSGGSSTDTQYF; CDR3nt: TGTGCCAGCAGCTTAGGTTCGGGGGGGTCCAGCACAGATACGCAGTATTTT; v_gene: TRBV7-2; abundance: once; d_gene: TRBD2; j_gene: TRBJ2-3
CDR3aa: CASSQGQGSEIPLETQYF; CDR3nt: TGTGCCAGCAGCCAGGGGCAGGGTTCGGAGATACCTTTAGAGACCCAGTACTTC; v_gene: TRBV5-8; abundance: .; d_gene: .; j_gene: TRBJ2-5
CDR3aa: CASSRTGLTEAFF; CDR3nt: TGTGCCAGCAGCCGAACAGGGCTCACTGAAGCTTTCTTT; v_gene: TRBV7-3; abundance: .; d_gene: .; j_gene: TRBJ1-1
CDR3aa: CASSWGQVMGEKLFF; CDR3nt: TGCGCCAGCAGCTGGGGACAGGTAATGGGTGAAAAACTGTTTTTT; v_gene: TRBV5-1; abundance: .; d_gene: TRBD1; j_gene: TRBJ1-4
CDR3aa: CASSEMLAGTGELFF; CDR3nt: TGTGCCAGCAGTGAAATGCTAGCGGGTACCGGGGAGCTGTTTTTT; v_gene: TRBV2; abundance: .; d_gene: TRBD2; j_gene: TRBJ2-2
CDR3aa: CASSSSVGQVSYEQYF; CDR3nt: TGTGCCAGCAGCTCCTCGGTGGGACAGGTCTCCTACGAGCAGTACTTC; v_gene: TRBV27; abundance: .; d_gene: TRBD1; j_gene: TRBJ2-7
CDR3aa: CASNSQGQLNTEAFF; CDR3nt: TGTGCCAGCAATAGTCAGGGACAGCTGAACACTGAAGCTTTCTTT; v_gene: TRBV7-9; abundance: .; d_gene: TRBD1; j_gene: TRBJ1-1
CDR3aa: CASSQGEGRNYEQYF; CDR3nt: TGTGCCAGCAGCCAGGGGGAAGGTCGTAACTACGAGCAGTACTTC; v_gene: TRBV7-9; abundance: .; d_gene: TRBD1; j_gene: TRBJ2-7
CDR3aa: CASSQVLAGGQETQYF; CDR3nt: TGCGCCAGCAGCCAAGTCCTAGCGGGGGGGCAAGAGACCCAGTACTTC; v_gene: TRBV4-1; abundance: .; d_gene: TRBD2; j_gene: TRBJ2-5
CDR3aa: CASRRQGTSYEQYF; CDR3nt: TGTGCCAGCAGACGACAGGGTACTTCCTACGAGCAGTACTTC; v_gene: TRBV27; abundance: .; d_gene: TRBD1; j_gene: TRBJ2-7
CDR3aa: CASSIAVGYTF; CDR3nt: TGTGCCAGCAGCATCGCAGTGGGCTACACCTTC; v_gene: TRBV5-8; abundance: .; d_gene: .; j_gene: TRBJ1-2
CDR3aa: CASSLAGVGTGELFF; CDR3nt: TGTGCCAGCAGCTTAGCAGGGGTAGGGACCGGGGAGCTGTTTTTT; v_gene: TRBV7-2; abundance: .; d_gene: .; j_gene: TRBJ2-2
CDR3aa: CASSFSQVGEAFF; CDR3nt: TGTGCCAGCAGCTTCTCCCAGGTCGGTGAAGCTTTCTTT; v_gene: TRBV7-9; abundance: .; d_gene: .; j_gene: TRBJ1-1
CDR3aa: CASSGRLAGESDTQYF; CDR3nt: TGTGCCAGTAGTGGGAGACTAGCGGGGGAGTCGGATACGCAGTATTTT; v_gene: TRBV19; abundance: .; d_gene: TRBD2; j_gene: TRBJ2-3
CDR3aa: CASSESPGGTLGGYTF; CDR3nt: TGCGCCAGCAGTGAGTCCCCGGGGGGAACCCTTGGCGGCTACACCTTC; v_gene: TRBV10-1; abundance: .; d_gene: .; j_gene: TRBJ1-2
CDR3aa: CASSRLQEKLFF; CDR3nt: TGTGCCAGCAGCCGACTGCAGGAAAAACTGTTTTTT; v_gene: TRBV11-2; abundance: .; d_gene: .; j_gene: TRBJ1-4
CDR3aa: CASSRLGLAGNGAEQFF; CDR3nt: TGCGCCAGCAGCCGCCTGGGACTAGCGGGGAACGGGGCAGAGCAGTTCTTC; v_gene: TRBV4-1; abundance: .; d_gene: TRBD2; j_gene: TRBJ2-1
CDR3aa: CASSYRESTEAFF; CDR3nt: TGTGCCAGCAGTTACAGGGAGAGCACTGAAGCTTTCTTT; v_gene: TRBV6-6; abundance: .; d_gene: .; j_gene: TRBJ1-1
CDR3aa: CASSTTGDDSYEQYF; CDR3nt: TGCGCCAGCAGCACCACAGGGGATGACTCCTACGAGCAGTACTTC; v_gene: TRBV5-1; abundance: .; d_gene: TRBD1; j_gene: TRBJ2-7
CDR3aa: CATSRTTVDRAYNSPLHF; CDR3nt: TGTGCCACCAGCAGAACTACCGTAGACAGGGCCTATAATTCACCCCTCCACTTT; v_gene: TRBV15; abundance: few; d_gene: TRBD1; j_gene: TRBJ1-6
CDR3aa: CAGGGSYYNEQFF; CDR3nt: TGTGCCGGCGGGGGGTCCTACTACAATGAGCAGTTCTTC; v_gene: TRBV10-3; abundance: .; d_gene: TRBD2; j_gene: TRBJ2-1
CDR3aa: CAISDLGEGAGATDTQYF; CDR3nt: TGTGCCATCAGTGATTTAGGGGAAGGAGCGGGGGCCACAGATACGCAGTATTTT; v_gene: TRBV10-3; abundance: .; d_gene: TRBD2; j_gene: TRBJ2-3
CDR3aa: CASRYGQNNEQFF; CDR3nt: TGTGCCAGCAGGTACGGACAGAACAATGAGCAGTTCTTC; v_gene: TRBV6-1; abundance: .; d_gene: .; j_gene: TRBJ2-1
CDR3aa: CASSVAAVSSYEQYF; CDR3nt: TGTGCCAGCAGCGTAGCTGCGGTGAGCTCCTACGAGCAGTACTTC; v_gene: TRBV9; abundance: .; d_gene: .; j_gene: TRBJ2-7
CDR3aa: CASSFLGQPLHF; CDR3nt: TGTGCCAGCAGCTTCCTGGGACAACCCCTCCACTTT; v_gene: TRBV5-4; abundance: .; d_gene: .; j_gene: TRBJ1-6
CDR3aa: CASSENRETQYF; CDR3nt: TGTGCCAGCAGTGAAAACAGAGAGACCCAGTACTTC; v_gene: TRBV6-1; abundance: .; d_gene: .; j_gene: TRBJ2-5
CDR3aa: CASSPDTQQFF; CDR3nt: TGCGCCAGCAGCCCAGACACACAGCAGTTCTTC; v_gene: TRBV5-1; abundance: .; d_gene: .; j_gene: TRBJ2-1
CDR3aa: CASSQLGTSGGFSYEQYF; CDR3nt: TGTGCCAGCAGCCAATTAGGAACTAGCGGGGGGTTCTCCTACGAGCAGTACTTC; v_gene: TRBV4-2; abundance: .; d_gene: TRBD2; j_gene: TRBJ2-7
CDR3aa: CASSLQGFNTGELFF; CDR3nt: TGTGCCAGCAGTTTACAGGGCTTCAACACCGGGGAGCTGTTTTTT; v_gene: TRBV27; abundance: .; d_gene: .; j_gene: TRBJ2-2
CDR3aa: CSVTVNTGELFF; CDR3nt: TGCAGCGTTACAGTGAACACCGGGGAGCTGTTTTTT; v_gene: TRBV29-1; abundance: .; d_gene: .; j_gene: TRBJ2-2
CDR3aa: CASSDVQLDYNEQFF; CDR3nt: TGTGCCAGCAGTGATGTACAGCTCGACTACAATGAGCAGTTCTTC; v_gene: TRBV2; abundance: .; d_gene: .; j_gene: TRBJ2-1
CDR3aa: CASSQAEGATSYNEQFF; CDR3nt: TGTGCCAGCAGCCAAGCTGAGGGGGCCACTTCCTACAATGAGCAGTTCTTC; v_gene: TRBV4-2; abundance: .; d_gene: TRBD1; j_gene: TRBJ2-1
CDR3aa: CASSLGTNTEAFF; CDR3nt: TGTGCCAGCAGCTTAGGGACTAACACTGAAGCTTTCTTT; v_gene: TRBV7-2; abundance: .; d_gene: .; j_gene: TRBJ1-1
CDR3aa: CATSRDPLRLSNYGYTF; CDR3nt: TGTGCCACCAGCAGAGATCCGCTGCGGCTATCTAACTATGGCTACACCTTC; v_gene: TRBV15; abundance: .; d_gene: .; j_gene: TRBJ1-2
CDR3aa: CASSPPGSVRGGAGDTQYF; CDR3nt: TGCGCCAGCAGCCCCCCGGGTTCTGTTCGCGGGGGGGCCGGAGATACGCAGTATTTT; v_gene: TRBV4-1; abundance: .; d_gene: TRBD2; j_gene: TRBJ2-3
CDR3aa: CASSLAGLQETQYF; CDR3nt: TGTGCCAGCAGTCTAGCGGGGCTCCAAGAGACCCAGTACTTC; v_gene: TRBV6-1; abundance: few; d_gene: TRBD2; j_gene: TRBJ2-5
CDR3aa: CASSPGGPDTQYF; CDR3nt: TGTGCCAGCTCACCAGGAGGTCCAGATACGCAGTATTTT; v_gene: TRBV18; abundance: .; d_gene: .; j_gene: TRBJ2-3
CDR3aa: CASTPTSAHEQYF; CDR3nt: TGTGCCAGCACCCCTACTAGCGCCCACGAGCAGTACTTC; v_gene: TRBV6-5; abundance: .; d_gene: TRBD2; j_gene: TRBJ2-7
CDR3aa: CASSFFGTAYEQYF; CDR3nt: TGTGCCAGCAGCTTTTTCGGGACAGCCTACGAGCAGTACTTC; v_gene: TRBV5-6; abundance: .; d_gene: TRBD1; j_gene: TRBJ2-7
CDR3aa: CASSYGTVNTEAFF; CDR3nt: TGTGCCAGCAGTTACGGGACAGTGAACACTGAAGCTTTCTTT; v_gene: TRBV6-6; abundance: few; d_gene: TRBD1; j_gene: TRBJ1-1
CDR3aa: CASSDGGANTEAFF; CDR3nt: TGTGCCAGCAGTGACGGAGGGGCGAACACTGAAGCTTTCTTT; v_gene: TRBV6-4; abundance: .; d_gene: .; j_gene: TRBJ1-1